This entry features one T cell receptor (beta chain) sequence. Its antigen is as yet unknown. Distinct nucleotide sequences in the sample also encode this CDR3. The data belong to a study of shared clonotypes between healthy human individuals. Libraries were prepared by immunoSEQ multiplex PCR; TCRdb keeps only in-frame clonotypes and omits some of them. In the table there are millions of clones, about 95% of which are singletons. The naive CD8 population came from CD45RO-negative cells selected for CCR7, without terminally differentiated effector memory CD45RA+ cells. Findings and caveats of the study: Among four donors, approximately 5% of naive CD4 clonotypes were found in common.

This CDR3 is 14 amino acids long. Germline lookup yields CDR1 MGHRA and CDR2 YSYEKL. Trimming cost V 1 base and J 0 bases, with 5 bases left between them. The chain carries TRBV4-1 and TRBJ2-3; D ambiguous. Sequenced material: naive CD8+ T cells sorted from blood. This clonotype originated in a man in his late teens or twenties in good health. CDR3 loop: CASSQAGSTDTQYF. The DNA of the CDR3 is TGCGCCAGCAGCCAAGCTGGTAGCACAGATACGCAGTATTTT.